The 24 T cell receptor beta chains listed next were all sequenced from one sample in a study of OX40 agonist ivuxolimab in advanced cancers. The data were produced by immunoSEQ multiplex PCR, yet TCRdb's version contains in-frame clones alone and is incomplete. The sample includes 10,000 or so clones, roughly 80% seen only once; the top ten take about 31%. This sample comprised CD4+ or CD8+ T cells sorted from blood, obtained in a trial of the OX40 agonist ivuxolimab. These receptors were obtained from an adult with an advanced solid tumor such as melanoma, head and neck, liver or kidney cancer.

The genes are TRBV6-5 and TRBJ2-7; 7 bases fit TRBD2. The junction had 3 bases not matched to a gene; V was cut back by 0 bases and J by 1 base. This CDR3 contains 15 residues. The germline gives CDR1 MNHEY, CDR2 SVGAGI. CDR3 DNA sequence: TGTGCCAGCAGTTACTCTGCTAGCGGATCCTACGAGCAGTACGTC. The encoded protein is CASSYSASGSYEQYV.

This rearrangement joins TRBV15 to TRBJ2-1; possible D gene TRBD1, 5 bases. Trimming cost V 5 bases and J 4 bases, with 12 bases left between them. The CDR3 length is 14 residues. Germline V gene lookup returns CDR1 LNHNV and CDR2 YYDKDF (reference sequence). In nucleotides, the CDR3 is TGTGCCACCAGCGCCATGGGGCCTTACAATGAGCAGTTCTTC. Its protein product is CATSAMGPYNEQFF.

V and J are TRBV5-1 and TRBJ2-7; D is undetermined. The germline gives CDR1 SGHRS, CDR2 YFSETQ. The CDR3 covers 14 residues. V lost 0 bases and J lost 5, with 12 bases in between. The DNA for the CDR3 is TGCGCCAGCAGCTTGGGAGGAGTTTTCGACGAGCAGTACTTC. Its translation: CASSLGGVFDEQYF.

The rearrangement links TRBV27 to TRBJ1-6, with D perhaps TRBD1 (6 bases). Germline V CDR1 and CDR2: MNHEY, SMNVEV (reference sequence). Between the trimmed V and J ends, which lost 4 bases and 5 bases, there was a span of 9 bases. The CDR3 is made up of 14 amino acids. The CDR3 is CASSYGGHNSPLHF. CDR3 nucleotides: TGTGCCAGCAGTTACGGGGGGCATAATTCACCCCTCCACTTT.

This clone has just one count. A read error may produce the germline difference seen at one junction end. The chain links TRBV5-3 to TRBJ1-2; 8 bases are shared with TRBD1. TRBV5-3 has ORF status, its function being uncertain. There are 15 residues in the CDR3. The DNA of the CDR3 is TGCGCCAGCAGCCAGGGGGCCTCGACTAACTATGGCTACACCTTC. It encodes CASSQGASTNYGYTF.

This chain joins TRBV2 and TRBJ2-1, with TRBD2 matching 9 bases. This CDR3 contains 15 residues. V lost 4 bases to trimming and J lost 7 bases; unmatched junction nucleotides: 8. Per the germline V gene, CDR1 is SNHLY and CDR2 is FYNNEI. CDR3 in amino acids: CASSGGGRASNEQFF. The CDR3 bases are TGTGCCAGCAGTGGCGGCGGGAGGGCCTCGAATGAGCAGTTCTTC.

This clone was recorded a few times. The gene calls are TRBV4-3 and TRBJ1-1; 9 bases align to TRBD1. The CDR3 runs to 15 residues. CDR1 LGHNA and CDR2 YSLEER come from the germline V gene. J lost 5 bases, V lost 0 bases, and 4 bases had no gene match. For the CDR3, the DNA is TGCGCCAGCAGCCAAGATCTAGGGACAGGGACTGAAGCTTTCTTT. Translating gives CASSQDLGTGTEAFF.

The chain is built from TRBV6-5 and TRBJ2-7, with D hard to call. Between the trimmed V and J ends, which lost 5 bases and 4 bases, there was a span of 15 bases. The germline gives CDR1 MNHEY, CDR2 SVGAGI. The CDR3 totals 14 residues. CDR3 nucleotides: TGTGCCAGCAGTATGGCCACGCGCTTATACGAGCAGTACTTC. It encodes CASSMATRLYEQYF.

The gene calls are TRBV27 and TRBJ2-2; D gene unclear. There are 15 residues in the CDR3. Germline CDR1 and CDR2: MNHEY and SMNVEV (reference sequence). V was trimmed by 5 bases and J by 6 bases, leaving 16 bases between them. The CDR3 loop reads CASSNRPQLPGELFF. CDR3 coding DNA: TGTGCCAGCAGTAATAGGCCGCAGCTGCCCGGGGAGCTGTTTTTT.

The rearrangement uses TRBV5-1 and TRBJ2-2; D unresolved. V was trimmed by 4 bases and J by 7 bases, leaving 17 bases between them. The CDR3 covers 15 residues. CDR1 SGHRS and CDR2 YFSETQ come from the germline V gene. The DNA for the CDR3 is TGCGCCAGCAGCAATCGCTACAGTGGGTTCGGGGAGCTGTTTTTT. This codes for CASSNRYSGFGELFF.

The rearrangement uses TRBV13 and TRBJ1-1; weak D call: TRBD1 (6 bases). CDR1 is PRHDT, CDR2 FYEKMQ, per germline (reference sequence). Trimming removed 3 bases at V and 2 bases at J, with 10 bases between. The length of the CDR3 is 14 residues. In DNA, the CDR3 is TGTGCCAGCAGCTTTCTACAGGGAAACACTGAAGCTTTCTTT. Protein: CASSFLQGNTEAFF.

The chain is built from TRBV7-8 and TRBJ2-1; 14 nucleotides agree with TRBD2. Germline V gives CDR1 SGHVS, CDR2 FQNEAQ. This CDR3 region has 13 residues. Trimming took 4 bases from V and 13 from J; bases not matched to a gene: 3. The CDR3 DNA reads as TGTGCCAGCAGCTCGGGACTAGCGGGAGAACAGTTCTTC. Amino acid sequence: CASSSGLAGEQFF.

The chain uses TRBV6-5 and TRBJ1-1; TRBD1 is a possible D gene (5 bases). The CDR3 runs 12 residues. CDR1 is MNHEY and CDR2 is SVGAGI in the germline V gene. V was pared by 6 bases and J by 1 base, with 6 bases between. CDR3 region: CASSQGNTEAFF. The CDR3 nucleotides read TGTGCCAGCAGCCAGGGGAACACTGAAGCTTTCTTT.

The genes are TRBV14 and TRBJ2-1, with TRBD1 identical over 7 bases. Germline CDR1 reads SGHDN; CDR2 reads FVKESK. Germline trimming cut 0 bases from V and 7 bases from J; bases unmatched to any gene: 9. The CDR3 totals 16 residues. Written as DNA, the CDR3 is TGTGCCAGCAGCCAAGAACTGACAGGGACCTTAAATGAGCAGTTCTTC. It encodes CASSQELTGTLNEQFF.

This chain joins TRBV7-4 and TRBJ2-5, with 10 positions matching TRBD2. The V segment lost 4 bases and the J segment 2 bases; nucleotides outside the gene matches: 7. CDR1 is SGHVT and CDR2 is SQSDAQ in the germline V gene. This CDR3 contains 16 residues. CDR3: CASSSSRTSGQETQYF. As DNA, the CDR3 is TGTGCCAGCAGCTCAAGCCGGACTAGCGGACAAGAGACCCAGTACTTC.

The chain couples TRBV20-1 to TRBJ2-1; unclear D gene. Germline-derived CDR1 and CDR2 are DFQATT and SNEGSKA (reference sequence). CDR3 length: 11 amino acids. Trimming removed 4 bases at V and 6 bases at J, with 7 bases between. The DNA for the CDR3 is TGCAGTGCTAAAGTGGGCAATGAGCAGTTCTTC. Protein: CSAKVGNEQFF.

The chain is built from TRBV21-1 and TRBJ2-7; the table gives TRBD1 as D, unverified against the DNA. TRBV21-1 is labeled a pseudogene. This CDR3 contains 16 residues. In DNA form, the CDR3 reads TGTGCCAGCAGCAAATTCTCGACAGACAGGGTAGGAGAGCAGTACGTC. Protein product: CASSKFSTDRVGEQYV.

The chain is built from TRBV5-8 and TRBJ2-7, with unresolved D. The V gene lost 2 bases and the J gene lost 2 bases, with 8 bases spanning the gap. The germline gives CDR1 SGHTS, CDR2 YDEGEE. The CDR3 loop spans 13 amino acids. CDR3 residues: CASSFGGTYEQYF. The CDR3 DNA sequence: TGTGCCAGCAGCTTTGGTGGGACCTACGAGCAGTACTTC. Full variable domain (outside the CDR3, taken from reference TRBV5-8 and TRBJ2-7): EAGVTQSPTHLIKTRGQQATLRCSPISGHTSVYWYQQALGLGLQFLLWYDEGEERNRGNFPPRFSGRQFPNYSSELNVNALELEDSALYLCASSFGGTYEQYFGPGTRLTVT.

The chain carries TRBV27 and TRBJ2-7; D is uncertain. Germline values: CDR1 MNHEY, CDR2 SMNVEV (reference sequence). The V gene lost 6 bases and the J gene lost 3 bases, with 15 bases spanning the gap. This CDR3 region has 14 residues. The CDR3 sequence is CASSSRTSVYEQYF. In DNA, the CDR3 is TGTGCCAGCAGCTCGAGGACCTCCGTCTACGAGCAGTACTTC.

The chain is built from TRBV4-3 and TRBJ1-1, with a tentative D call TRBD1 (6 bases). CDR3 size: 16 residues. V was trimmed by 0 bases and J by 0 bases, leaving 11 bases between them. The V gene's germline CDR1 is LGHNA and CDR2 YSLEER. The CDR3 DNA sequence: TGCGCCAGCAGCCAAGAGAACAGGGAGTTGAACACTGAAGCTTTCTTT. It codes for CASSQENRELNTEAFF.

This chain joins TRBV7-2 and TRBJ2-1, with a tentative D call TRBD1 (6 bases). The CDR3 covers 13 residues. CDR1 and CDR2 (germline): SGHTA, FQGNSA. The germline V and J ends were trimmed by 2 bases and 8 bases, with 10 bases remaining between them. The CDR3 here is CASSLNRAHEQFF. As DNA, the CDR3 is TGTGCCAGCAGCTTAAACAGGGCCCATGAGCAGTTCTTC.

The chain joins TRBV10-3 to TRBJ1-5; no firm D call. Trimming shortened V by 3 bases and J by 7 bases, and 7 bases separated the two germline ends. CDR3 length: 12 residues. Germline loops: CDR1 ENHRY, CDR2 SYGVKD. The CDR3 sequence is CAISDQSQPQHF. The CDR3 DNA sequence: TGTGCCATCAGTGACCAGAGCCAGCCCCAGCATTTT.

This clone was detected a few times. This chain joins TRBV7-9 and TRBJ1-2; D not resolved. The CDR3 loop spans 15 amino acids. CDR1 is SEHNR, CDR2 FQNEAQ, per germline (reference sequence). Deletions cut 3 bases from V and 2 bases from J, with 13 bases between. CDR3 DNA sequence: TGTGCCAGCAGCTTGCGGGCGGAGGACAACTATGGCTACACCTTC. Residues: CASSLRAEDNYGYTF.

The chain is built from TRBV7-9 and TRBJ2-1, with TRBD2 matching 14 bases. Germline V gene data show CDR1 as SEHNR and CDR2 as FQNEAQ (reference sequence). Trimming cost V 0 bases and J 7 bases; bases outside gene matches: 2. The CDR3 totals 16 residues. CDR3 sequence: CASSLAGTSGSNEQFF. The CDR3 nucleotides are TGTGCCAGCAGCTTAGCCGGGACTAGCGGGAGTAATGAGCAGTTCTTC.